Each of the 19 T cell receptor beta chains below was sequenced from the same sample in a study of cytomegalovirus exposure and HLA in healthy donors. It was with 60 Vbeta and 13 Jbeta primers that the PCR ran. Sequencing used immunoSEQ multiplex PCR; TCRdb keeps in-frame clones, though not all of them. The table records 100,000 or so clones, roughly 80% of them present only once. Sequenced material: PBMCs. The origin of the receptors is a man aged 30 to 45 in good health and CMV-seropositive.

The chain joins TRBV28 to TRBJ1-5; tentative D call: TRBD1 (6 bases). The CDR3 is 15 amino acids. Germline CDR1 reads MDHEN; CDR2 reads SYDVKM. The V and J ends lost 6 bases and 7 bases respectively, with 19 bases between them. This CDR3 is CASSPGGGDRQPQHF. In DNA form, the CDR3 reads TGTGCCAGCAGCCCGGGGGGCGGAGATAGACAGCCCCAGCATTTT.

CDR3 DNA sequence: TGTGCCAGCAGCTTTCACGATAGGAGCTTTCACTATTTT. This encodes CASSFHDRSFHYF. The chain is built from TRBV11-2 and TRBJ1-3; D is unresolved. V gave up 3 bases and J gave up 16 bases, with 19 bases separating them. In germline, CDR1 is SGHAT, CDR2 FQNNGV. The CDR3 contains 13 residues.

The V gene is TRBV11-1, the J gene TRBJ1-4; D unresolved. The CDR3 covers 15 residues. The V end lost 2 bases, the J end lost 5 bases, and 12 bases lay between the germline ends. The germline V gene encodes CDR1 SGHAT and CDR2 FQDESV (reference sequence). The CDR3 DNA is TGTGCCAGCAGCTTATCCCCCGGCGGGAATGAAAAACTGTTTTTT. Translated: CASSLSPGGNEKLFF.

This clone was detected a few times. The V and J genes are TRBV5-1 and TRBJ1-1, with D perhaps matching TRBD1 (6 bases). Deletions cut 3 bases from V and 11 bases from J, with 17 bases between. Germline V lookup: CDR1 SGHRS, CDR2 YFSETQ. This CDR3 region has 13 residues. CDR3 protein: CASSSGQNQVAFF. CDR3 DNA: TGCGCCAGCAGCTCCGGACAGAACCAAGTCGCTTTCTTT.

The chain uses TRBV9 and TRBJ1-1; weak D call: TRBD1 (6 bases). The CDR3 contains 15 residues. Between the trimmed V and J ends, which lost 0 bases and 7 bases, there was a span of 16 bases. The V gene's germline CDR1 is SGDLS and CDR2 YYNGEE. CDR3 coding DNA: TGTGCCAGCAGCGTAGGAGGACACAGGGAGGGTGAAGCTTTCTTT. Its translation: CASSVGGHREGEAFF.

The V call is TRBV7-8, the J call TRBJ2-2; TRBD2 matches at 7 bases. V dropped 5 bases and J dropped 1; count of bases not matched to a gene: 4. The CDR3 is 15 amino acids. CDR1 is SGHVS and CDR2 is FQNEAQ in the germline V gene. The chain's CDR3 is CASSLTGGNTGELFF. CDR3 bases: TGTGCCAGCAGCCTGACGGGGGGGAACACCGGGGAGCTGTTTTTT.

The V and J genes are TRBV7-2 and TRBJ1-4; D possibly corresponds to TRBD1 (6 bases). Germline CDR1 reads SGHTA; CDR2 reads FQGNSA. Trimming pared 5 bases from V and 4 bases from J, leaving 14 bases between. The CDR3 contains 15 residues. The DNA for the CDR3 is TGTGCCAGCAGCGATGGGGGGGGGCTTAATGAAAAACTGTTTTTT. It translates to CASSDGGGLNEKLFF.

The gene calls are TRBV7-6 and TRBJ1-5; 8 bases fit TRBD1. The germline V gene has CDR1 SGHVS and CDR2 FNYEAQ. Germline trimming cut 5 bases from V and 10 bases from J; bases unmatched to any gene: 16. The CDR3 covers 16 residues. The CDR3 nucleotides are TGTGCCAGCAGCCAGGGACACAGGGGGAGTCATAATCCCCAGCATTTT. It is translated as CASSQGHRGSHNPQHF.

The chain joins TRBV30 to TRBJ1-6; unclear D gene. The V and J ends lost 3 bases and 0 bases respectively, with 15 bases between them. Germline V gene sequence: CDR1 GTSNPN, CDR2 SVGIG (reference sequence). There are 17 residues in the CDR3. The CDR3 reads CAWRSQDLSSYNSPLHF. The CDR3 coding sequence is TGTGCCTGGAGGTCGCAGGATCTGAGCTCCTATAATTCACCCCTCCACTTT.

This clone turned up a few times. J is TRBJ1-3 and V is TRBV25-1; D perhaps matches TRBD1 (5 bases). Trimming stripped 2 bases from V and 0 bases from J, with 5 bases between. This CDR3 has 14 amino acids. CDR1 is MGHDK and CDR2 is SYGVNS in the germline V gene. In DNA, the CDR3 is TGTGCCAGCAGTGAAACAGGCTCTGGAAACACCATATATTTT. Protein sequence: CASSETGSGNTIYF.

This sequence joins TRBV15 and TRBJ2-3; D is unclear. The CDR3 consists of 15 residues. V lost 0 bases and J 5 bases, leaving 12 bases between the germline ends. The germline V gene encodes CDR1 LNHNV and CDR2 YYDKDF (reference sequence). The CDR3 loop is CATSRDLVRRDTQYF. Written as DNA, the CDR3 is TGTGCCACCAGCAGAGATCTGGTTAGAAGAGATACGCAGTATTTT.

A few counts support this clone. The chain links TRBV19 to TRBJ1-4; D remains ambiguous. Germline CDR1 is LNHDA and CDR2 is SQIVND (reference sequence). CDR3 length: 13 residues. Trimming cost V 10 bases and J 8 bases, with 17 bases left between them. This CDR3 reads CATLPNTGEKLFF. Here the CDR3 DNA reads TGTGCCACCCTCCCCAACACGGGGGAAAAACTGTTTTTT.

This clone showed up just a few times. The CDR3 sequence: CASSPGQGAGTEAFF. In DNA, the CDR3 is TGTGCCAGCAGCCCCGGACAGGGGGCGGGCACTGAAGCTTTCTTT. This sequence joins TRBV5-4 and TRBJ1-1, with 11 positions matching TRBD1. The CDR3 is made up of 15 amino acids. The germline V gene encodes CDR1 SGHNT and CDR2 YYREEE (reference sequence). After removal of 4 bases from V and 4 bases from J, the junction contained 6 bases not matched to a gene.

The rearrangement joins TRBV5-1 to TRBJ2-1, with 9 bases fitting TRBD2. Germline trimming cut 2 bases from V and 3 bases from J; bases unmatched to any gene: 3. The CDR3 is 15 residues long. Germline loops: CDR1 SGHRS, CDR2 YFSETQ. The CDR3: CASSFRSGGYNEQFF. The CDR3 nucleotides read TGCGCCAGCAGCTTCCGTAGCGGGGGCTACAATGAGCAGTTCTTC.

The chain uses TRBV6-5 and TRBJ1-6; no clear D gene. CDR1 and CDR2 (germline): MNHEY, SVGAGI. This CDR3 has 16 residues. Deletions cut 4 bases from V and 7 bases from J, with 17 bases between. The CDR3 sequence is CASSFVDSPGNSPLHF. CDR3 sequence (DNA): TGTGCCAGCAGTTTCGTCGATTCCCCGGGGAATTCACCCCTCCACTTT.

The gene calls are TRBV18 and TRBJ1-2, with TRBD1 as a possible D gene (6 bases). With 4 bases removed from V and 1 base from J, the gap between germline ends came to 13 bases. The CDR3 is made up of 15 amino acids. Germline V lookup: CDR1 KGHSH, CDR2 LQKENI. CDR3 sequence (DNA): TGTGCCAGCTCACGGACAGTTGACATTAACTATGGCTACACCTTC. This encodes CASSRTVDINYGYTF.

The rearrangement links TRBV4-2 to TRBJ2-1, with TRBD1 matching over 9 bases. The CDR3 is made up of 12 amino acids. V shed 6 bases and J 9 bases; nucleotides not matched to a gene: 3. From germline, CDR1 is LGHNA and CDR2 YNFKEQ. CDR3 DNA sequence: TGTGCCAGCAGACAGGGGGCGGCTGAGCAGTTCTTC. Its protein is CASRQGAAEQFF.

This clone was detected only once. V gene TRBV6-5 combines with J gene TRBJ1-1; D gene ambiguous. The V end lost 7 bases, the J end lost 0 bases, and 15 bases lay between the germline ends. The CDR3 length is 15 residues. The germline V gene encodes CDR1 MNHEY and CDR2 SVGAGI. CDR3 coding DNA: TGTGCCAGCATGGCACAGAGTACCATGAACACTGAAGCTTTCTTT. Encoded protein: CASMAQSTMNTEAFF.

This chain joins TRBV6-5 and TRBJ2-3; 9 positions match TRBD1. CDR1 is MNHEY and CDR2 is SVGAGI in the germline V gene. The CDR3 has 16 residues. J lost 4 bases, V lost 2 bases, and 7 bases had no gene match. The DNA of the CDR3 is TGTGCCAGCAGTTACCTGCCCGGGACAGGGCCAGATACGCAGTATTTT. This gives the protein CASSYLPGTGPDTQYF.